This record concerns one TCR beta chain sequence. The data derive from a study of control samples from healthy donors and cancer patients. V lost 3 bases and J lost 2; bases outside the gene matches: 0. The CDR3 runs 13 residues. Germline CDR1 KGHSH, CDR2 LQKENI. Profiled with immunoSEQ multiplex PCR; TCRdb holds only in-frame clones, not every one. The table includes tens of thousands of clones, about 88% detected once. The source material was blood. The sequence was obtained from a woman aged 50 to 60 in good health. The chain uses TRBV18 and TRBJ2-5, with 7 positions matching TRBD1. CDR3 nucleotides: TGTGCCAGCTCACCGGGACAGCAAGAGACCCAGTACTTC. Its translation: CASSPGQQETQYF.